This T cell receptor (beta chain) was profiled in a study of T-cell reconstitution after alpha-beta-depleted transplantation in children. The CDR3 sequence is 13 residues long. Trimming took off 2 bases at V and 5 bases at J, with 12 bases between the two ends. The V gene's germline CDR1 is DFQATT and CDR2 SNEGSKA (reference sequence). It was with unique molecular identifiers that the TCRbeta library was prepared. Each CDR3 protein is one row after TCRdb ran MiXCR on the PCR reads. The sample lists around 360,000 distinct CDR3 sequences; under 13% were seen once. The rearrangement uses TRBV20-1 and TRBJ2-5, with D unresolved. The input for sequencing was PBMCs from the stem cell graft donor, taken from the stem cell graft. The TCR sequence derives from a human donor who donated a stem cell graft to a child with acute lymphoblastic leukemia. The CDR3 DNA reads TGCAGTGCTAGATCTCCATTTGGGGAGACCCAGTACTTC. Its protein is CSARSPFGETQYF.